These T cell receptor beta chains were read from a single sample in a study of patients and donors after allogeneic stem cell transplantation. TCRdb re-called the RT-PCR reads through MiXCR, storing one row per CDR3 protein. Here the sample spans about 150,000 distinct CDR3 sequences, approximately 37% being singletons. The sequenced material came from blood, either unsorted or a sorted T cell fraction (not recorded which). These receptors came from a human donor who was either an allogeneic HSCT recipient or a stem cell or donor lymphocyte infusion donor (not recorded which). It is not recorded whose cells these are; they may come from a transplant donor. The CDR3 runs from the conserved cysteine through the conserved F or W. The order of the fields is clone size, CDR3 length, D gene, J gene, V gene, CDR3 DNA, CDR3 protein. The D gene is left open where the match is weak. Not every row has a clone size; where given, it reads once, few, many or a size class.

>few|14|NA|TRBJ1-1|TRBV15
TGTGCCACCAGCAGAGTGTCCAGGAACACTGAAGCTTTCTTT
CATSRVSRNTEAFF
>once|13|NA|TRBJ1-5|TRBV2
TGTGCCAGCAGAGGGGTTAACAATCAGCCCCAGCATTTT
CASRGVNNQPQHF
>NA|16|TRBD1|TRBJ2-1|TRBV9
TGTGCCAGCAGCGCCAGGGGGCCGTTTTACCACAATGAGCAGTTCTTC
CASSARGPFYHNEQFF
>NA|13|NA|TRBJ1-2|TRBV7-2
TGTGCCAGCACCAGACTTACTAACTATGGCTACACCTTC
CASTRLTNYGYTF
>NA|14|NA|TRBJ1-1|TRBV12-3/TRBV12-4
TGTGCCAGCAGACCCTCCGGGGATAACACTGAAGCTTTCTTT
CASRPSGDNTEAFF
>few|16|TRBD2|TRBJ2-3|TRBV7-2
TGTGCCAGCAGCTTACGGCTAGCGGGGATCACAGATACGCAGTATTTT
CASSLRLAGITDTQYF
>NA|14|NA|TRBJ1-1|TRBV29-1
TGCAGCTATGGGGCCGGGGCGGGCAACACTGAAGCTTTCTTT
CSYGAGAGNTEAFF
>NA|13|NA|TRBJ2-7|TRBV20-1
TGCAGTGCTATTCCGGCCAGCTCCTACGAGCAGTACTTC
CSAIPASSYEQYF
>few|14|NA|TRBJ1-3|TRBV6-5
TGTGCCAGCAGTTACGCGCCAGAGGGAAACACCATATATTTT
CASSYAPEGNTIYF
>few|15|NA|TRBJ1-6|TRBV4-1
TGCGCCAGCAGCCCGTGGACGGACCCAGAGGCACCCCTCCACTTT
CASSPWTDPEAPLHF
>NA|12|TRBD1|TRBJ2-5|TRBV12-3/TRBV12-4
TGTGCCAGCAGTTTCGACAGGGGTAGATCGAGATTC
CASSFDRGRSRF
>few|13|NA|TRBJ1-1|TRBV6-5
TGTGCCAGCAGTCCCCGACAGAACACTGAAGCTTTCTTT
CASSPRQNTEAFF
>few|12|TRBD1|TRBJ1-1|TRBV4-3
TGCGCCAGCAGCCAGGACAGGGTTGAAGCTTTCTTT
CASSQDRVEAFF
>NA|14|NA|TRBJ2-1|TRBV6-5
TGTGCCAGCAGTTACAGGCAGGGATGGAATGAGCAGTTCTTC
CASSYRQGWNEQFF
>NA|15|NA|TRBJ2-1|TRBV28
TGTGCCAGCAGTTTAAGCGGGCCCCCTTACAATGAGCAGTTCTTC
CASSLSGPPYNEQFF
>NA|13|NA|TRBJ1-2|TRBV29-1
TGCAGCGTTCGCCATGGAACTAACTATGGCTACACCTTC
CSVRHGTNYGYTF
>NA|15|NA|TRBJ1-2|TRBV21-1
TGTGCCAGCAGCAAAAGGACAGGTTTACTATGGGGCTACACCTTC
CASSKRTGLLWGYTF
>few|16|NA|TRBJ1-5|TRBV7-9
TGTGCCAGCAGCTTAGCCTACGGACAGCAGGGGCAGCCCCAGCATTTT
CASSLAYGQQGQPQHF
>NA|13|TRBD1|TRBJ1-2|TRBV18
TGTGCCAGCTCCGTAGACAGGGTGCTTGACTACACCTTC
CASSVDRVLDYTF
>NA|16|TRBD2|TRBJ2-7|TRBV5-6
TGTGCCAGCAGTTGGACTAGCGGGGGACCTCCCTACGAGCAGTACTTC
CASSWTSGGPPYEQYF
>few|13|NA|TRBJ1-5|TRBV15
TGTGCCACCCACGGGGCGACGGGTCAGCCCCAGCATTTT
CATHGATGQPQHF
>NA|14|TRBD1|TRBJ1-4|TRBV5-6
TGTGCCAGCAGCCGGACAGGGGATAATGAAAAACTGTTTTTT
CASSRTGDNEKLFF
>NA|17|NA|TRBJ2-2|TRBV4-1
TGCGCCAGCAGCCAAGTTCTTGTCCAGGACGACACCGGGGAGCTGTTTTTT
CASSQVLVQDDTGELFF
>NA|13|NA|TRBJ1-2|TRBV20-1
TGCAGTGCTAGAACAGGTCGTCCCTGGGGCTACACCTTC
CSARTGRPWGYTF
>NA|15|TRBD1|TRBJ1-5|TRBV28
TGTGCCAGCAGCTCGACAGGGGTGGACAATCAGCCCCAGCATTTT
CASSSTGVDNQPQHF
>NA|13|NA|TRBJ1-4|TRBV7-8
TGTGCCAGCACCCCGCGGATCTATGAAAAACTGTTTTTT
CASTPRIYEKLFF
>NA|14|TRBD1|TRBJ2-3|TRBV29-1
TGCAGCGTCCCGGACAGGGCGAGCACAGATACGCAGTATTTT
CSVPDRASTDTQYF
>NA|16|NA|TRBJ1-3|TRBV12-3/TRBV12-4
TGTGCCAGCAGTTTACCGGATTTGGGGCCTGGAAACACCATATATTTT
CASSLPDLGPGNTIYF
>few|15|TRBD1|TRBJ2-7|TRBV12-3/TRBV12-4
TGTGCCAGCAGTTTCTCCGGGACAGGCCTTTACGAGCAGTACTTC
CASSFSGTGLYEQYF
>NA|18|TRBD2|TRBJ2-3|TRBV28
TGTGCCAGCAGTATATACGCAAAGCGGGGGGGCCGGTGGGATACGCAGTATTTT
CASSIYAKRGGRWDTQYF
>NA|15|NA|TRBJ2-2|TRBV4-1
TGCGCCAGCAGCCACAGGGATCGGGGCACCGGGGAGCTGTTTTTT
CASSHRDRGTGELFF
>NA|18|TRBD2|TRBJ2-7|TRBV6-6
TGTGCCAGCAGTGTCTTTTCAGCGGGGGGCCATAGCTCCTACGAGCAGTACTTC
CASSVFSAGGHSSYEQYF
>few|16|TRBD1|TRBJ2-3|TRBV29-1
TGCAGCGGAGGCGACAGGGGCGAACCTAGCACAGATACGCAGTATTTT
CSGGDRGEPSTDTQYF
>NA|12|NA|TRBJ2-1|TRBV27
TGTGCCAGCAGTTTAAACGTGGAAGAGCAGTTCTTC
CASSLNVEEQFF
>NA|17|NA|TRBJ2-3|TRBV20-1
TGCAGTGCCCGTGGGACGGCTACCCTTTTTTTCACAGATACGCAGTATTTT
CSARGTATLFFTDTQYF
>few|16|NA|TRBJ1-1|TRBV5-1
TGCGCCAGCAGCTTTGGGGACAAACTCATGAACACTGAAGCTTTCTTT
CASSFGDKLMNTEAFF
>NA|16|NA|TRBJ1-5|TRBV12-3/TRBV12-4
TGTGCCAGCAGTTTGAGTCCCGGGGAGAGCAATCAGCCCCAGCATTTT
CASSLSPGESNQPQHF
>NA|15|NA|TRBJ1-6|TRBV6-5
TGTGCCAGCAGTTACCTACCCTCCTATAATTCACCCCTCCACTTT
CASSYLPSYNSPLHF